Following are 27 T cell receptor beta chains from one sample sequenced in a study of blood T cell repertoires in COVID-19. Libraries were prepared by immunoSEQ multiplex PCR; TCRdb keeps only in-frame clonotypes and omits some of them. This table holds around 77,000 clones, over 80% found once. Source material: peripheral blood. These receptors originate from a human donor in a cohort sampled during active COVID-19.

J is TRBJ2-7 and V is TRBV6-5, with 9 bases matching TRBD1. The CDR3 contains 15 residues. Germline CDR1 is MNHEY and CDR2 is SVGAGI. Trimming took 6 bases from V and 3 from J; bases not matched to a gene: 9. The CDR3 DNA follows: TGTGCCAGCAGGGTCGGACAGGGGAAGGGCTACGAGCAGTACTTC. It translates to CASRVGQGKGYEQYF.

The sample holds one count of this clone. The chain joins TRBV3-1 (or the pseudogene TRBV3-2) to TRBJ1-4; D is unclear. V lost 0 bases, J lost 5 bases, and 13 bases lay in between. This CDR3 is built from 16 residues. Looked up from germline, CDR1 is LGHDT and CDR2 is YNNKEL (reference sequence). The CDR3 loop reads CASSQDTAAMNEKLFF. The CDR3 DNA reads TGTGCCAGCAGCCAAGATACCGCGGCGATGAATGAAAAACTGTTTTTT.

This rearrangement joins TRBV6-1 to TRBJ1-1, with a possible D match to TRBD1 (5 bases). There are 13 residues in the CDR3. Between the trimmed V and J ends, which lost 2 bases and 1 base, there was a span of 5 bases. Germline loops: CDR1 MNHNS, CDR2 SASEGT. The CDR3 region is CASSETGNTEAFF. DNA of the CDR3: TGTGCCAGCAGTGAAACAGGGAACACTGAAGCTTTCTTT.

This chain joins TRBV5-1 and TRBJ2-5; D is uncertain. The ends were cut back, 4 bases at V and 1 base at J, with 8 bases in the middle. CDR3 length: 13 residues. Germline V gene sequence: CDR1 SGHRS, CDR2 YFSETQ. The CDR3 sequence is CASSRTPQETQYF. CDR3 sequence (DNA): TGCGCCAGCAGCCGCACTCCCCAAGAGACCCAGTACTTC.

V is TRBV7-2 and J is TRBJ2-7; no clear D gene. The CDR3 is 11 amino acids. With 5 bases removed from V and 8 bases from J, the gap between germline ends came to 10 bases. Germline loops: CDR1 SGHTA, CDR2 FQGNSA. The CDR3 DNA is TGTGCCAGCAGCCCCGGTATTCAGCAGTACTTC. Protein sequence: CASSPGIQQYF.

The CDR3 loop is CASSGGQGMDEQYF. The DNA of the CDR3 is TGTGCCAGCAGTGGCGGCCAGGGGATGGACGAGCAGTACTTC. The chain employs TRBV25-1 and TRBJ2-7; D might be TRBD1 (6 bases). V dropped 4 bases and J dropped 5 bases, with 15 bases sitting between them. The germline gives CDR1 MGHDK, CDR2 SYGVNS. CDR3 size: 14 residues.

The CDR3 nucleotides read TGTGCCACCCGACCCCCAGGGGGCTTCTATGGCTACACCTTC. This encodes CATRPPGGFYGYTF. The J gene is TRBJ1-2, the V gene TRBV15; 8 bases fit TRBD1. Per germline, CDR1 LNHNV and CDR2 YYDKDF (reference sequence). This CDR3 region has 14 residues. V shed 8 bases, J shed 4 bases, and the junction held 9 bases outside the gene matches.

The genes are TRBV2 and TRBJ1-1, with 7 bases matching TRBD1. The junction had 11 bases not matched to a gene; V was cut back by 10 bases and J by 3 bases. Germline V gene data show CDR1 as SNHLY and CDR2 as FYNNEI. This CDR3 has 14 residues. Here the CDR3 reads CANYDRDRDTEAFF. In DNA, the CDR3 is TGTGCCAACTACGACAGGGATAGAGACACTGAAGCTTTCTTT.

The chain recombines TRBV4-1 with TRBJ2-3; 7 nucleotides agree with TRBD2. Trimming cost V 4 bases and J 1 base; bases outside gene matches: 2. The CDR3 totals 14 residues. From germline, CDR1 is MGHRA and CDR2 YSYEKL. In DNA, the CDR3 is TGCGCCAGCAGCCCCAGCGGGGGCACAGATACGCAGTATTTT. It translates to CASSPSGGTDTQYF.

DNA for the CDR3: TGTGCCAGCAGGCCCCGTGGAGGAATCTACTATGGCTACACCTTC. Protein sequence: CASRPRGGIYYGYTF. V is TRBV6-5 and J is TRBJ1-2; D gene ambiguous. Trimming left V 6 bases short and J 3 bases short, with 17 bases between. The CDR3 consists of 15 residues. Germline V lookup: CDR1 MNHEY, CDR2 SVGAGI.

The chain is built from TRBV28 and TRBJ2-7, with D maybe TRBD2 (6 bases). V was shortened by 4 bases and J by 1 base, with 14 bases between the two germline ends. Germline V gene lookup returns CDR1 MDHEN and CDR2 SYDVKM. The CDR3 consists of 15 residues. The CDR3 protein is CASSSSLEGSYEQYF. The CDR3, as DNA: TGTGCCAGCAGTTCCTCCCTGGAGGGTTCCTACGAGCAGTACTTC.

The chain couples TRBV2 to TRBJ1-5; 8 positions match TRBD1. The CDR3 runs to 15 residues. Germline CDR1 SNHLY, CDR2 FYNNEI. Trimming at V came to 5 bases and at J to 3 bases, leaving 6 bases not matched to a gene. CDR3 in amino acids: CASSSGQAHNQPQHF. CDR3 DNA sequence: TGTGCCAGCAGTTCGGGACAGGCCCACAATCAGCCCCAGCATTTT. Supplemented by reference TRBV2 and TRBJ1-5, the full variable domain reads EPEVTQTPSHQVTQMGQEVILRCVPISNHLYFYWYRQILGQKVEFLVSFYNNEISEKSEIFDDQFSVERPDGSNFTLKIRSTKLEDSAMYFCASSSGQAHNQPQHFGDGTRLSIL.

The chain employs TRBV5-1 and TRBJ2-7, with a weak D call TRBD1 (5 bases). Germline V gene lookup returns CDR1 SGHRS and CDR2 YFSETQ. Trimming cost V 1 base and J 2 bases, with 7 bases left between them. This CDR3 contains 13 residues. CDR3 coding DNA: TGCGCCAGCAGCTTGCAGGGAACCTACGAGCAGTACTTC. Translating it yields CASSLQGTYEQYF. Variable domain in full (rest from reference TRBV5-1 and TRBJ2-7): KAGVTQTPRYLIKTRGQQVTLSCSPISGHRSVSWYQQTPGQGLQFLFEYFSETQRNKGNFPGRFSGRQFSNSRSEMNVSTLELGDSALYLCASSLQGTYEQYFGPGTRLTVT.

The chain recombines TRBV6-5 with TRBJ2-5, with 7 bases lining up with TRBD1. V lost 8 bases, J lost 4 bases, and 7 bases stayed unmatched. The germline V gene encodes CDR1 MNHEY and CDR2 SVGAGI. This CDR3 has 13 amino acids. This CDR3 is CASGDRARETQYF. The CDR3 coding sequence is TGTGCCAGCGGAGACAGGGCGCGAGAGACCCAGTACTTC.

The chain employs TRBV21-1 and TRBJ2-7; the D call TRBD1 from the table was never checked on the DNA. TRBV21-1 is flagged as a pseudogene. The CDR3 length is 16 residues. This CDR3 reads CASSLGEAGPAYEQYF. The DNA for the CDR3 is TGTGCCAGCAGTCTTGGCGAGGCAGGGCCAGCCTACGAGCAGTACTTC.

The V gene is TRBV4-1, the J gene TRBJ2-7; D is ambiguous. Trimming cost V 2 bases and J 0 bases, with 8 bases left between them. The CDR3 is made up of 14 amino acids. The V gene's germline CDR1 is MGHRA and CDR2 YSYEKL. In nucleotides, the CDR3 is TGCGCCAGCAGCCAAACGGAGAGCTCCTACGAGCAGTACTTC. Translation: CASSQTESSYEQYF.

This sequence joins TRBV12-3 or TRBV12-4 and TRBJ2-7; D is unresolved. V was clipped by 3 bases and J by 5 bases, with 5 bases between them. CDR3 length equals 11 residues. This chain's CDR3 is CASSFWHEQYF. Here the CDR3 DNA reads TGTGCCAGCAGTTTTTGGCACGAGCAGTACTTC.

The V call is TRBV20-1, the J call TRBJ2-5; D is uncertain. V lost 7 bases, J lost 3 bases, and 9 bases lay in between. Germline CDR1 and CDR2: DFQATT and SNEGSKA (reference sequence). This CDR3 comprises 11 residues. The CDR3 loop reads CSVFRKETQYF. The DNA of the CDR3 is TGCAGTGTGTTCAGGAAAGAGACCCAGTACTTC.

This clone occurred once. The chain uses TRBV12-3 or TRBV12-4 and TRBJ1-1; D gene unclear. This CDR3 has 13 amino acids. V was cut by 6 bases and J by 3 bases, with 11 bases left in between. Written as DNA, the CDR3 is TGTGCCAGCAGCCCCATAGTGTACACTGAAGCTTTCTTT. Residues: CASSPIVYTEAFF.

CDR3 nucleotides: TGTGCCAGCAGCCTTCTCAGGGGAACTAATGAAAAACTGTTTTTT. Protein product: CASSLLRGTNEKLFF. V and J are TRBV3-1 (or the pseudogene TRBV3-2) and TRBJ1-4; D may be TRBD1 (6 bases). This CDR3 is 15 amino acids long. Per the germline V gene, CDR1 is LGHDT and CDR2 is YNNKEL (reference sequence). Deletions cut 4 bases from V and 1 base from J, with 10 bases between.

The chain carries TRBV6-5 and TRBJ1-1, with D uncertain. Germline assignment: CDR1 MNHEY and CDR2 SVGAGI. V was clipped by 5 bases and J by 5 bases, with 9 bases between them. The CDR3 totals 12 residues. The CDR3 is CASSLPGTEAFF. CDR3 sequence (DNA): TGTGCCAGCAGTCTGCCCGGGACTGAAGCTTTCTTT.

This rearrangement joins TRBV7-9 to TRBJ2-6; 7 nucleotides agree with TRBD1. The CDR3 extends over 14 amino acids. The trim removed 4 bases at V and 9 bases at J, leaving 6 bases unmatched. Germline V gene lookup returns CDR1 SEHNR and CDR2 FQNEAQ (reference sequence). The CDR3 DNA reads TGTGCCAGCAGCTCGGGCGGACAGGTCAACGTCCTGACTTTC. This encodes CASSSGGQVNVLTF.

This clone showed up just once. V gene TRBV5-1 combines with J gene TRBJ1-2; TRBD1 agrees at 8 bases. CDR3 length: 14 residues. Germline trimming cut 0 bases from V and 4 bases from J; bases unmatched to any gene: 2. CDR1 and CDR2 from the germline V gene are SGHRS and YFSETQ. DNA for the CDR3: TGCGCCAGCAGCTTGGGACAGGGGATCTATGGCTACACCTTC. Translation gives CASSLGQGIYGYTF. Complete variable domain (other parts from reference TRBV5-1 and TRBJ1-2): KAGVTQTPRYLIKTRGQQVTLSCSPISGHRSVSWYQQTPGQGLQFLFEYFSETQRNKGNFPGRFSGRQFSNSRSEMNVSTLELGDSALYLCASSLGQGIYGYTFGSGTRLTVV.

The chain joins TRBV6-1 to TRBJ2-1, with a tentative D call TRBD2 (6 bases). Germline assignment: CDR1 MNHNS and CDR2 SASEGT. The CDR3 runs 15 residues. Deletions cut 2 bases from V and 3 bases from J, with 11 bases between. This chain's CDR3 is CASSEQGGDYNEQFF. DNA for the CDR3: TGTGCCAGCAGTGAACAAGGAGGGGACTACAATGAGCAGTTCTTC.

As DNA, the CDR3 is TGTGCCAGCAGCCGCCTACGGGGGAATGAGCAGTTCTTC. Translation gives CASSRLRGNEQFF. This chain links TRBV3-1 (or the pseudogene TRBV3-2) with TRBJ2-1; D perhaps matches TRBD2 (6 bases). The CDR3 has 13 amino acids. The V and J ends lost 4 bases and 7 bases respectively, with 11 bases between them. Germline loops: CDR1 LGHDT, CDR2 YNNKEL (reference sequence).

The V call is TRBV7-6, the J call TRBJ2-1; 7 nucleotides align to TRBD2. With V trimmed by 5 bases and J by 4 bases, 17 bases remained unmatched. CDR1 is SGHVS and CDR2 is FNYEAQ in the germline V gene. The CDR3 spans 18 residues. CDR3 loop: CASSPREASLMPYNEQFF. CDR3 bases: TGTGCCAGCAGCCCCCGGGAGGCATCTCTAATGCCTTACAATGAGCAGTTCTTC.

The table lists this clone with a few counts. The J gene is TRBJ2-7, the V gene TRBV2, with D possibly TRBD1 on 5 matching bases. V was cut by 10 bases and J by 0 bases, with 10 bases left in between. Per the germline V gene, CDR1 is SNHLY and CDR2 is FYNNEI. This CDR3 spans 12 amino acids. This CDR3 is CATVGDSYEQYF. CDR3 nucleotides: TGTGCCACCGTAGGGGACTCCTACGAGCAGTACTTC. Full variable domain (rest looked up from reference TRBV2 and TRBJ2-7): EPEVTQTPSHQVTQMGQEVILRCVPISNHLYFYWYRQILGQKVEFLVSFYNNEISEKSEIFDDQFSVERPDGSNFTLKIRSTKLEDSAMYFCATVGDSYEQYFGPGTRLTVT.